This T cell receptor (beta chain) stems from a study of blood T cell repertoires in COVID-19. Study-level information: Donors in the United States, Italy and Spain gave samples during acute or convalescent COVID-19.

The CDR3 is 13 residues long. CDR1 and CDR2 from the germline V gene are SEHNR and FQNEAQ (reference sequence). Trimming pared 1 base from V and 7 bases from J, leaving 8 bases between. Enrollment of patients from Seattle took place during active infection, with longitudinal follow-up. Original analysis: Nucleated cell counts were estimated from reference gene primer amplification. Generated by immunoSEQ multiplex PCR, the TCRdb table keeps only in-frame clones and is missing some. V and J calls and clone size come straight from that table; D and trimming were deduced from the DNA. Among approximately 70,000 clones, roughly 90% were seen once, and the ten largest hold roughly 2.6%.

The sequencing sample was made of peripheral blood. The chain combines TRBV7-9 with TRBJ1-5; possible D gene TRBD1, 5 bases. The source is a man between 45 and 60 years old with COVID-19, enrolled during active disease. The CDR3 is CASSLGGEQPQHF. Here the CDR3 DNA reads TGTGCCAGCAGCTTAGGGGGGGAGCAGCCCCAGCATTTT.